This TCR beta chain was sequenced for a study of T cells in Graves' hyperthyroidism and ophthalmopathy. Regions amplified from RNA transcripts were the TCR beta CDR3 regions. The HTBI primer set drove a first-round RT-PCR of the TCR CDR3. TCRdb re-analysed the multiplex PCR reads in MiXCR, keeping a single row per CDR3 protein. The sample holds about 560,000 distinct CDR3 sequences; around 16% are singletons and the top ten take 6.5% to 8%. The ends were cut back, 2 bases at V and 3 bases at J, with 11 bases in the middle. CDR3 length: 14 amino acids. Per germline, CDR1 SGHTA and CDR2 FQGTGA. This clonotype showed up many times.

V and J are TRBV7-3 and TRBJ2-7; D is uncertain. This TCR came from a woman aged 30 to 39 with Graves' hyperthyroidism. The material sequenced was blood. CDR3 residues: CASSLGVGSYEQYF. CDR3 nucleotides: TGTGCCAGCAGCTTAGGGGTGGGAAGCTACGAGCAGTACTTC. Complete variable domain (other parts from reference TRBV7-3 and TRBJ2-7): GAGVSQTPSNKVTEKGKYVELRCDPISGHTALYWYRQSLGQGPEFLIYFQGTGAADDSGLPNDRFFAVRPEGSVSTLKIQRTERGDSAVYLCASSLGVGSYEQYFGPGTRLTVT.